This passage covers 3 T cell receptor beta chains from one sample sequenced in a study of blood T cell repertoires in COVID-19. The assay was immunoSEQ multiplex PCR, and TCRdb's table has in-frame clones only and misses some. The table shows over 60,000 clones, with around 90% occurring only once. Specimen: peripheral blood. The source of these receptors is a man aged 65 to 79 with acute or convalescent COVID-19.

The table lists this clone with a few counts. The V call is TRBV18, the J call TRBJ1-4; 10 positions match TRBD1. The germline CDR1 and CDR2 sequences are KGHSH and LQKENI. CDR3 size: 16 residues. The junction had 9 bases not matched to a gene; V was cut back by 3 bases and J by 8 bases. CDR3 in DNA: TGTGCCAGCTCACCCCGACAGGGGGCTTGGGAAGAAAAACTGTTTTTT. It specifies CASSPRQGAWEEKLFF.

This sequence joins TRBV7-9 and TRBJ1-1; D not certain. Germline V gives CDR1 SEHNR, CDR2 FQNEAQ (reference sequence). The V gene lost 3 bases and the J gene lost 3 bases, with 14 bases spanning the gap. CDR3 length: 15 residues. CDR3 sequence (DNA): TGTGCCAGCAGCTTCGGGAGTCAAGCAGACACTGAAGCTTTCTTT. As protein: CASSFGSQADTEAFF.

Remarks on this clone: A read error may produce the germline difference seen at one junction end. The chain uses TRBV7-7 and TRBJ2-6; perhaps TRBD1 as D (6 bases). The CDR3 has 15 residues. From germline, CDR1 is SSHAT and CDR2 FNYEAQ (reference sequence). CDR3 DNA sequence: TGTGCTAGCAGCCCTACAGGGTGGGGGGCCAACGTCCTGACTTTC. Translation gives CASSPTGWGANVLTF.